The T cell receptor (beta chain) under discussion was sequenced for a study of blood T cell repertoires in COVID-19. V was pared by 2 bases and J by 6 bases, with 17 bases between. Germline lookup yields CDR1 MNHEY and CDR2 SMNVEV (reference sequence). The CDR3 has 15 residues. Sequenced by immunoSEQ multiplex PCR; TCRdb stores in-frame clones only, minus some. The sample yields over 350,000 clones, 70% to 90% seen once. Participants reported their clinical history, and cohort assignment relied on those reports. Sequenced material: PBMCs or T cells enriched from blood (not recorded which). This TCR derives from a young woman with acute COVID-19. V gene TRBV27 combines with J gene TRBJ2-7; D gene uncertain. The CDR3 region is CASSLTPIARPEQYF. CDR3 sequence (DNA): TGTGCCAGCAGTTTAACGCCAATAGCCCGCCCCGAGCAGTACTTC.